This record looks at one T cell receptor (beta chain) sequence and its context. Its antigen remains unknown. The sample belongs to a study of OX40 agonist ivuxolimab in advanced cancers. Across the study: Partial responses were achieved by three patients, one with hepatocellular carcinoma and two with cutaneous melanoma. Broader study findings: Relative to CD4+ cells, CD8+ T cells on average had more expanded clones. The work left the antigen specificity of expanded peripheral T cells undetermined. At 0.1 to 3.0 mg/kg, clonal expansion of CD4+ and CD8+ blood T cells had occurred by week 6.

Germline CDR1 MNHEY, CDR2 SVGAGI. The V end lost 0 bases, the J end lost 0 bases, and 10 bases lay between the germline ends. The CDR3 contains 16 residues. Libraries were prepared by immunoSEQ multiplex PCR; TCRdb keeps only in-frame clonotypes and omits some of them. The sample consists of fewer than 90,000 clones, about 85% of them appearing once. V usage is TRBV6-5 and J usage is TRBJ2-3, with D possibly being TRBD2 (5 bases). Sequencing was performed on CD4+ or CD8+ T cells sorted from blood, taken in a trial of the OX40 agonist ivuxolimab. The sequence came from an adult with an advanced solid tumor such as melanoma, head and neck, liver or kidney cancer. The CDR3 coding sequence is TGTGCCAGCAGTTACTCGAGGGCCTACAGCACAGATACGCAGTATTTT. Its protein product is CASSYSRAYSTDTQYF.